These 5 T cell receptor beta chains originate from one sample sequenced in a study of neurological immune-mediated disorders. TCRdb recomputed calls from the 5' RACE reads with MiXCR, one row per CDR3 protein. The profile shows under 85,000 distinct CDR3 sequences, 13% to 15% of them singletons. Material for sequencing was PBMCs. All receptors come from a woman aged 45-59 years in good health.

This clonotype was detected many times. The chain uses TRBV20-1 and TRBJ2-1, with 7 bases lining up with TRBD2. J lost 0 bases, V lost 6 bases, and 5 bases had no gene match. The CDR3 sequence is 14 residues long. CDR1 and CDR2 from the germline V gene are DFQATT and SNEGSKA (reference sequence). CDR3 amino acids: CSAWGGSSYNEQFF. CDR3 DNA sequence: TGCAGTGCGTGGGGGGGGAGCTCCTACAATGAGCAGTTCTTC.

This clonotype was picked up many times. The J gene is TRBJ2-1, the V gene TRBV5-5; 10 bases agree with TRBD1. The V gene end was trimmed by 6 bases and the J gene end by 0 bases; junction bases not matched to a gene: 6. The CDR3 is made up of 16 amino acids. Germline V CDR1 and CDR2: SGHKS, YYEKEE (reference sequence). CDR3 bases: TGTGCCAGCAAACGAAGGACAGGGGGCTCCTACAATGAGCAGTTCTTC. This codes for CASKRRTGGSYNEQFF.

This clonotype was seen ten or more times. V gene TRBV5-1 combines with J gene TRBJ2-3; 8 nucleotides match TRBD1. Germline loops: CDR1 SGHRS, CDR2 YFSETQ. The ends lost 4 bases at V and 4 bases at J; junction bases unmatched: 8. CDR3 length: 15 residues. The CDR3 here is CASSPRQGPSDTQYF. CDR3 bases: TGCGCCAGCAGCCCAAGACAGGGGCCATCAGATACGCAGTATTTT.

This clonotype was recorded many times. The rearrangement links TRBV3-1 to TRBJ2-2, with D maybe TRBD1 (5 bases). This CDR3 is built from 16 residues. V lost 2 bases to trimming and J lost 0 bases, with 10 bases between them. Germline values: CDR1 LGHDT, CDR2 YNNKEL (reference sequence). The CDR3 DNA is TGTGCCAGCAGCCAAAAGGGGCCTTCGAACACCGGGGAGCTGTTTTTT. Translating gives CASSQKGPSNTGELFF.

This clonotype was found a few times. The CDR3, as DNA: TGTGCCAGCAGTTACAACAGCGGGTTCTCCTACGAGCAGTACTTC. This translates into CASSYNSGFSYEQYF. This sequence joins TRBV6-5 and TRBJ2-7; possible D gene TRBD2, 6 bases. This CDR3 is built from 15 residues. Trimming took off 2 bases at V and 0 bases at J, with 11 bases between the two ends. Germline lookup yields CDR1 MNHEY and CDR2 SVGAGI.